This TCR beta chain came from a study of CD8+ T cells in alopecia areata. This clone was seen a few times. Sequencing relied on a cDNA template that was reverse transcribed from extracted RNA. Assay used: immunoSEQ multiplex PCR; TCRdb lists only in-frame clones, some missing. The sample comprises 200,000 to 250,000 clones, roughly 57% of which are singletons, and 0.45% rests with the top ten. The TCR was taken from a human donor with alopecia areata. The input for sequencing was CD4+ T cells sorted from blood, taken at week 0.

CDR3 sequence: CASSLGPLGTDTQYF. CDR3 DNA: TGTGCCAGCAGCTTAGGTCCCCTTGGCACAGATACGCAGTATTTT. The rearrangement uses TRBV7-9 and TRBJ2-3, with D unclear. Germline CDR1 SEHNR, CDR2 FQNEAQ (reference sequence). The germline V and J ends were trimmed by 1 base and 1 base, with 9 bases remaining between them. The CDR3 covers 15 residues.